The 19 T cell receptor beta chains listed next were all sequenced from one sample in a study of blood T cells in healthy people across ages. It was with a sample-barcoded 5' primer and a J-beta primer mix that a second PCR of about 7 to 12 cycles was run. TCRdb ran MiXCR on the 5' RACE reads and lists one entry per CDR3 protein. The sample yields around 1,000,000 distinct CDR3 sequences, around 27% seen once. These data were also filed under a second study, of T cells of mothers and their children.

Sequenced: blood. These TCRs come from a girl aged 2-10 years in good health.

This clonotype was seen more than once but under ten times. The rearrangement links TRBV11-2 to TRBJ2-5; 10 positions match TRBD2. Near its end, the DNA agrees better with TRBJ2-7, so the J call may be wrong. Germline V gene sequence: CDR1 SGHAT, CDR2 FQNNGV. The length of the CDR3 is 17 residues. CDR3 protein: CASTDLLLAGVSYEQYF. In DNA, the CDR3 is TGTGCCAGCACCGACCTTTTGCTAGCGGGAGTTAGTTACGAGCAGTACTTC.

This chain links TRBV12-3 or TRBV12-4 with TRBJ1-3, with D uncertain. Trimming removed 3 bases at V and 4 bases at J, with 4 bases between. The CDR3 extends over 12 amino acids. CDR3: CASSFEGNTIYF. The CDR3 DNA sequence: TGTGCCAGCAGTTTTGAAGGAAACACCATATATTTT.

In its sample, this clonotype was seen a few times. The chain has TRBV7-9 and TRBJ2-7; TRBD1 or TRBD2 may be the D gene (5 bases each). There are 15 residues in the CDR3. V was clipped by 6 bases and J by 0 bases, with 15 bases between them. Germline CDR1 SEHNR, CDR2 FQNEAQ (reference sequence). Here the CDR3 reads CASSSGRISSYEQYF. Written as DNA, the CDR3 is TGTGCCAGCAGTTCGGGACGGATTAGCTCCTACGAGCAGTACTTC.

Concerning this clonotype itself: The CDR3 end shows no conserved phenylalanine or tryptophan, and so a read error is likely. This chain uses TRBV28 with TRBJ2-7; 7 nucleotides align to TRBD1. The CDR3 covers 18 residues. From germline, CDR1 is MDHEN and CDR2 SYDVKM. J was trimmed by 4 bases and V by 5 bases; bases with no gene match: 20. CDR3 amino acids: CASSSSITGVQLPYEQYL. The DNA for the CDR3 is TGTGCCAGCAGTAGTTCAATTACAGGGGTCCAACTACCTTACGAGCAGTACCTC.

For this clonotype: A read error may produce the germline difference seen at one junction end. The gene calls are TRBV12-3 or TRBV12-4 and TRBJ1-4; TRBD1 matches 7 bases. This CDR3 contains 13 residues. The CDR3 bases are TGTGCCAGCAGTCCCGCCCTTACAGGGGCTCTTGTTTTT. Translating it yields CASSPALTGALVF.

This clonotype was counted between two and nine times. This chain's CDR3 is CASSESPWGGYGYTF. The CDR3, as DNA: TGTGCCAGCAGTGAAAGCCCGTGGGGCGGCTATGGCTACACCTTC. The V gene is TRBV2, the J gene TRBJ1-2; tentative D call: TRBD1 (5 bases). V was shortened by 2 bases and J by 4 bases, with 14 bases between the two germline ends. This CDR3 is built from 15 residues. CDR1 is SNHLY and CDR2 is FYNNEI in the germline V gene.

The chain couples TRBV6-2 or TRBV6-3 to TRBJ2-5, with D maybe TRBD1 (6 bases). The CDR3 is 12 residues long. V was pared by 6 bases and J by 11 bases, with 16 bases between. Germline V CDR1 and CDR2: MNHEY, SVGEGT. In DNA form, the CDR3 reads TGTGCCAGCAGCCCATGGGGGCGAGAGCAGTACTTC. This encodes CASSPWGREQYF.

The V and J genes are TRBV12-3 or TRBV12-4 and TRBJ2-3, with D unclear. The length of the CDR3 is 12 residues. Between the trimmed V and J ends, which lost 8 bases and 4 bases, there was a span of 10 bases. The CDR3 DNA follows: TGTGCCAGCGCGGCTCGGGCAGATACGCAGTATTTT. This gives the protein CASAARADTQYF.

The chain is built from TRBV5-5 and TRBJ1-2, with D unclear. This CDR3 region has 13 residues. The germline V gene has CDR1 SGHKS and CDR2 YYEKEE (reference sequence). The germline V and J ends were trimmed by 3 bases and 7 bases, with 13 bases remaining between them. The CDR3 sequence: CASSSVVPSGYTF. In DNA form, the CDR3 reads TGTGCCAGCAGCTCGGTTGTTCCCTCTGGCTACACCTTC.

This chain links TRBV5-5 with TRBJ2-5; D is perhaps TRBD2 (6 bases). The CDR3 is made up of 12 amino acids. Germline CDR1 SGHKS, CDR2 YYEKEE (reference sequence). V was pared by 6 bases and J by 5 bases, with 11 bases between. CDR3 amino acids: CASTPAGETQYF. The DNA for the CDR3 is TGTGCCAGCACCCCGGCGGGGGAGACCCAGTACTTC.

The gene calls are TRBV20-1 and TRBJ2-6, with D hard to call. Trimming stripped 6 bases from V and 1 base from J, with 16 bases between. The CDR3 consists of 16 residues. CDR1 is DFQATT and CDR2 is SNEGSKA in the germline V gene (reference sequence). CDR3 sequence reads: CSAQNVPESGANVLTF. The CDR3 bases are TGCAGTGCCCAAAATGTCCCGGAATCTGGGGCCAACGTCCTGACTTTC.

The chain carries TRBV27 and TRBJ2-7; tentatively, D is TRBD2 (7 bases). The better agreement between TRBJ2-1 and the DNA end casts doubt on the J call. The germline V gene has CDR1 MNHEY and CDR2 SMNVEV (reference sequence). The CDR3 runs to 15 residues. In DNA, the CDR3 is TGTGCCAGCAGTTTATGGGCAGGGGAGGGAAATGAGCAGTTCTTC. This gives the protein CASSLWAGEGNEQFF.

The chain carries TRBV13 and TRBJ2-6, with 9 nucleotides matching TRBD1. Germline lookup yields CDR1 PRHDT and CDR2 FYEKMQ (reference sequence). J gave up 0 bases and V 3 bases, and 6 bases lay outside the gene matches. The CDR3 spans 18 residues. CDR3 residues: CASSLGTGLDSGANVLTF. As DNA, the CDR3 is TGTGCCAGCAGCTTGGGGACAGGGCTCGACTCTGGGGCCAACGTCCTGACTTTC.

This chain uses TRBV20-1 with TRBJ1-6; TRBD1 matches 9 bases. The CDR3 consists of 13 residues. V was clipped by 6 bases and J by 12 bases; unmatched bases: 9. CDR1 and CDR2 (germline): DFQATT, SNEGSKA (reference sequence). CDR3 bases: TGCAGTGCAAGTGGACAGGGGATAGAACCCCTCCACTTT. Its protein is CSASGQGIEPLHF.

The V call is TRBV7-6, the J call TRBJ1-4; possible D gene TRBD1, 6 bases. CDR1 and CDR2 (germline): SGHVS, FNYEAQ. This CDR3 is built from 17 residues. The germline V and J ends were trimmed by 2 bases and 10 bases, with 23 bases remaining between them. CDR3 in amino acids: CASSLLGGTTPDRKLFF. CDR3 nucleotides: TGTGCCAGCAGCTTACTAGGGGGTACGACCCCGGATAGAAAACTGTTTTTT.

In its sample, this clonotype was seen a few times. V is TRBV12-3 or TRBV12-4 and J is TRBJ2-5; 11 nucleotides match TRBD2. The length of the CDR3 is 17 residues. Germline trimming cut 3 bases from V and 0 bases from J; bases unmatched to any gene: 6. The CDR3 loop reads CASSFGTSGEYQETQYF. In nucleotides, the CDR3 is TGTGCCAGCAGTTTCGGGACTAGCGGAGAGTACCAAGAGACCCAGTACTTC.

This rearrangement joins TRBV18 to TRBJ2-7; D unresolved. Trimming took off 3 bases at V and 2 bases at J, with 14 bases between the two ends. The CDR3 sequence is 15 residues long. Germline V gene sequence: CDR1 KGHSH, CDR2 LQKENI. As DNA, the CDR3 is TGTGCCAGCTCACCGGGAACCGACGGGCCCTACGAGCAGTACTTC. Translating it yields CASSPGTDGPYEQYF.

This clonotype was counted a few times. V gene TRBV3-1 combines with J gene TRBJ1-2; 7 positions match TRBD1. The CDR3 spans 19 residues. Germline CDR1 LGHDT, CDR2 YNNKEL (reference sequence). V dropped 4 bases and J dropped 1; count of bases not matched to a gene: 18. The CDR3 protein is CASSPQGGQGERSNYGYTF. Here the CDR3 DNA reads TGTGCCAGCAGCCCTCAGGGGGGGCAGGGGGAACGAAGTAACTATGGCTACACCTTC.

This clonotype showed up just a few times. The rearrangement uses TRBV20-1 and TRBJ1-4; no firm D call. Germline V gene lookup returns CDR1 DFQATT and CDR2 SNEGSKA (reference sequence). Trimming cost V 7 bases and J 1 base, with 13 bases left between them. The CDR3 has 14 residues. This CDR3 is CSVQEIGTNEKLFF. CDR3 sequence (DNA): TGCAGTGTTCAGGAAATTGGAACTAATGAAAAACTGTTTTTT.